The 8 T cell receptor beta chains below all came from one sample that was sequenced in a study of cytotoxic CD8 clonotypes in ibrutinib-treated CLL. Data came from immunoSEQ multiplex PCR; TCRdb stores just in-frame clones and leaves some out. The sample yields around 310,000 clones, around four fifths seen once. This specimen was PBMCs, taken before ibrutinib treatment. The receptors shown here come from a human donor with chronic lymphocytic leukemia.

CDR3 sequence: CASSLHSPYEQYF. The CDR3 nucleotides are TGTGCCAGCAGTCTTCATAGTCCCTACGAGCAGTACTTC. The chain employs TRBV28 and TRBJ2-7; D gene uncertain. CDR3 length: 13 residues. V lost 5 bases, J lost 2 bases, and 10 bases lay in between. CDR1 is MDHEN, CDR2 SYDVKM, per germline.

V gene TRBV7-9 combines with J gene TRBJ2-5; a weak D match, TRBD1 (6 bases). The V gene lost 5 bases and the J gene lost 7 bases, with 17 bases spanning the gap. Germline values: CDR1 SEHNR, CDR2 FQNEAQ (reference sequence). The CDR3 consists of 14 residues. The CDR3 sequence: CASSTDRDEGTQYF. The CDR3, as DNA: TGTGCCAGCAGCACGGACAGAGACGAGGGGACCCAGTACTTC. Combining the CDR3 with reference TRBV7-9 and TRBJ2-5 gives the whole variable domain DTGVSQNPRHKITKRGQNVTFRCDPISEHNRLYWYRQTLGQGPEFLTYFQNEAQLEKSRLLSDRFSAERPKGSFSTLEIQRTEQGDSAMYLCASSTDRDEGTQYFGPGTRLLVL.

In its sample, this clone was seen a few times. V gene TRBV4-1 combines with J gene TRBJ1-3, with no clear D. CDR3 size: 15 residues. Looked up from germline, CDR1 is MGHRA and CDR2 is YSYEKL. The V and J ends lost 4 bases and 0 bases respectively, with 10 bases between them. The CDR3 reads CASSRNTGSGNTIYF. CDR3 nucleotide sequence: TGCGCCAGCAGCCGTAATACGGGCTCTGGAAACACCATATATTTT.

This chain joins TRBV11-2 and TRBJ1-1; D remains unclear. The V end lost 5 bases, the J end lost 5 bases, and 12 bases lay between the germline ends. This CDR3 is 13 amino acids long. The V gene's germline CDR1 is SGHAT and CDR2 FQNNGV. In nucleotides, the CDR3 is TGTGCCAGCAGCGCTCACTTTGGGACTGAAGCTTTCTTT. This codes for CASSAHFGTEAFF.

The chain has TRBV7-8 and TRBJ2-1; tentatively, D is TRBD1 (6 bases). Germline V CDR1 and CDR2: SGHVS, FQNEAQ. The length of the CDR3 is 15 residues. The V gene lost 5 bases and the J gene lost 7 bases, with 18 bases spanning the gap. The CDR3, as DNA: TGTGCCAGCAGCCTCCAGGGGCTAGTCGGTAATGAGCAGTTCTTC. Its protein is CASSLQGLVGNEQFF.

The CDR3: CASSPGQGRGNTEAFF. The CDR3 bases are TGTGCCAGCAGCCCGGGACAGGGGAGAGGCAACACTGAAGCTTTCTTT. This chain joins TRBV4-2 and TRBJ1-1; 10 positions match TRBD1. V was clipped by 4 bases and J by 2 bases; unmatched bases: 7. Looked up from germline, CDR1 is LGHNA and CDR2 is YNFKEQ. This CDR3 has 16 amino acids.

The chain carries TRBV4-2 and TRBJ2-5, with 10 bases fitting TRBD1. With V trimmed by 2 bases and J by 3 bases, 3 bases remained unmatched. This CDR3 has 15 residues. Germline loops: CDR1 LGHNA, CDR2 YNFKEQ. The CDR3 region has the DNA TGTGCCAGCAGCCAACCCGGGACAGGGGAAGAGACCCAGTACTTC. Its protein product is CASSQPGTGEETQYF.

This chain connects TRBV4-3 to TRBJ2-1, with a weak D call TRBD1 (7 bases). Germline assignment: CDR1 LGHNA and CDR2 YSLEER. This CDR3 comprises 16 residues. V was trimmed by 4 bases and J by 8 bases, leaving 21 bases between them. The CDR3 DNA is TGCGCCAGCAGCCTGCGCAGGGGGGACTTTTACGATGAGCAGTTCTTC. Translation gives CASSLRRGDFYDEQFF.